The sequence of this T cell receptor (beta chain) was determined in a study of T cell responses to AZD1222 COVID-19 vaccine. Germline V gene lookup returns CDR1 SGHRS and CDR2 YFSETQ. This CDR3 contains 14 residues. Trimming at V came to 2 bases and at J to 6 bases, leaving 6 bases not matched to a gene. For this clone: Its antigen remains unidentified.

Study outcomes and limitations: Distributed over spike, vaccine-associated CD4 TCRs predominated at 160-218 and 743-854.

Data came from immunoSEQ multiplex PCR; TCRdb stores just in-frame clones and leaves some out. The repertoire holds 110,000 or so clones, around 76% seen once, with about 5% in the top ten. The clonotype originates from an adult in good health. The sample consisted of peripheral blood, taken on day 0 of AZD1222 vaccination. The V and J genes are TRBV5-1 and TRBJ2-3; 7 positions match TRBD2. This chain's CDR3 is CASSFSRGWDTQYF. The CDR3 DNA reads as TGCGCCAGCAGCTTCTCGCGGGGGTGGGATACGCAGTATTTT.